The sequence of this TCR beta chain was determined in a study of blood T cell repertoires in COVID-19. Study-level information: PBMCs, B-cell-depleted T cells, or T cells provided the cDNA or gDNA that made up the material.

Some clones are missing from TCRdb's copy, which holds only in-frame ones; the method was immunoSEQ multiplex PCR. The sample has about 120,000 clones; roughly nine tenths are singletons. Unmatched junction bases numbered 5, after V lost 5 bases and J lost 8 bases. CDR1 and CDR2 from the germline V gene are MDHEN and SYDVKM. CDR3 length equals 12 residues. The clonotype originates from a man aged 55 to 70 with COVID-19, enrolled during active disease. Material: peripheral blood. The chain recombines TRBV28 with TRBJ1-1, with 7 bases lining up with TRBD1. As DNA, the CDR3 is TGTGCCAGCAGTAGGACCAGGGGGGAAGCTTTCTTT. It is translated as CASSRTRGEAFF. Complete variable domain (other parts from reference TRBV28 and TRBJ1-1): DVKVTQSSRYLVKRTGEKVFLECVQDMDHENMFWYRQDPGLGLRLIYFSYDVKMKEKGDIPEGYSVSREKKERFSLILESASTNQTSMYLCASSRTRGEAFFGQGTRLTVV.